What follows are 18 T cell receptor beta chains derived from one specimen sequenced in a study of T-cell memory formation after mild COVID-19. TCRdb reprocessed the 5' RACE reads with MiXCR, giving one entry per CDR3 protein. The sample contains around 250,000 distinct CDR3 sequences, approximately 9% of which appear only once. Source material: PBMCs or a T cell subset sorted from them (not recorded which). Receptors originate from a man aged 18 to 29 who had mild COVID-19 (a few samples of this study predate the infection). Cell type and time point are not known.

This clonotype was found a few times. The CDR3 loop reads CAISESNLRNTGELFF. The CDR3 DNA reads TGTGCCATCAGTGAGTCGAACTTAAGAAACACCGGGGAGCTGTTTTTT. The V call is TRBV10-3, the J call TRBJ2-2; D is undetermined. Germline V gives CDR1 ENHRY, CDR2 SYGVKD. V lost 0 bases to trimming and J lost 2 bases, with 10 bases between them. The CDR3 has 16 amino acids.

The chain uses TRBV29-1 and TRBJ1-1; no clear D. With 7 bases removed from V and 5 bases from J, the gap between germline ends came to 20 bases. Germline V CDR1 and CDR2: SQVTM, ANQGSEA. There are 14 residues in the CDR3. The CDR3 loop reads CSATLRGGGTEAFF. The CDR3 DNA is TGCAGCGCCACTCTTCGCGGAGGAGGAACTGAAGCTTTCTTT.

The table lists this clonotype with a few counts. V is TRBV24-1 and J is TRBJ2-5; D uncertain. The germline CDR1 and CDR2 sequences are KGHDR and SFDVKD. This CDR3 contains 14 residues. Deletions cut 3 bases from V and 1 base from J, with 8 bases between. DNA for the CDR3: TGTGCCACCAGTGATGTGTGGTCCCAAGAGACCCAGTACTTC. Translation: CATSDVWSQETQYF.

The table lists this clonotype with a few counts. The chain links TRBV4-2 to TRBJ2-7; the D gene is possibly TRBD2 (6 bases). The germline V gene encodes CDR1 LGHNA and CDR2 YNFKEQ. The V gene lost 1 base and the J gene lost 6 bases, with 16 bases spanning the gap. The CDR3 contains 15 residues. This chain's CDR3 is CASSQVGRGSGEQYF. The CDR3 coding sequence is TGTGCCAGCAGCCAAGTCGGGCGGGGTTCCGGCGAGCAGTACTTC.

This clonotype was seen a handful of times. The V call is TRBV5-1, the J call TRBJ1-2; D may be TRBD1 (6 bases). With 4 bases removed from V and 1 base from J, the gap between germline ends came to 17 bases. The CDR3 consists of 16 residues. The germline gives CDR1 SGHRS, CDR2 YFSETQ. CDR3 sequence (DNA): TGCGCCAGCAGCCTGGGGACACTCCACATTAACTATGGCTACACCTTC. Its protein is CASSLGTLHINYGYTF.

This clonotype was detected ten times or more. The rearrangement joins TRBV18 to TRBJ2-1, with a possible D match to TRBD2 (6 bases). In germline, CDR1 is KGHSH, CDR2 LQKENI. This CDR3 has 17 amino acids. Trimming stripped 3 bases from V and 3 bases from J, with 18 bases between. The CDR3 sequence is CASSPGGGSGLYNEQFF. CDR3 DNA: TGTGCCAGCTCACCGGGGGGTGGATCAGGTCTCTACAATGAGCAGTTCTTC.

The chain employs TRBV9 and TRBJ2-3; TRBD1 aligns across 7 bases. The CDR3 runs 15 residues. In germline, CDR1 is SGDLS, CDR2 YYNGEE. After removal of 4 bases from V and 3 bases from J, the junction contained 8 bases not matched to a gene. Here the CDR3 DNA reads TGTGCCAGCAGCACAGACGGGGACAGTACAGATACGCAGTATTTT. This codes for CASSTDGDSTDTQYF.

At least ten counts were recorded for this clonotype. The chain couples TRBV7-8 to TRBJ2-4, with D perhaps TRBD1 or TRBD2 (7 bases each). The CDR3 is 15 residues long. Germline V lookup: CDR1 SGHVS, CDR2 FQNEAQ. Between the trimmed V and J ends, which lost 2 bases and 7 bases, there was a span of 15 bases. CDR3: CASSLSAGGGNIQYF. CDR3 nucleotide sequence: TGTGCCAGCAGCTTATCGGCAGGGGGAGGGAACATTCAGTACTTC. Together with reference TRBV7-8 and TRBJ2-4, the CDR3 gives the full variable domain: GAGVSQSPRYKVAKRGQDVALRCDPISGHVSLFWYQQALGQGPEFLTYFQNEAQLDKSGLPSDRFFAERPEGSVSTLKIQRTQQEDSAVYLCASSLSAGGGNIQYFGAGTRLSVL.

The chain recombines TRBV4-3 with TRBJ2-5; possibly TRBD1 for D (6 bases). The CDR3 consists of 14 residues. Germline V gives CDR1 LGHNA, CDR2 YSLEER. Trimming left V 4 bases short and J 1 base short, with 10 bases between. CDR3 in DNA: TGCGCCAGCAGCCCGCCACAGGGCCAAGAGACCCAGTACTTC. It encodes CASSPPQGQETQYF.

V is TRBV18 and J is TRBJ1-1; D ambiguous. Trimming shortened V by 2 bases and J by 4 bases, and 14 bases separated the two germline ends. Looked up from germline, CDR1 is KGHSH and CDR2 is LQKENI. This CDR3 spans 15 amino acids. The chain's CDR3 is CASSPMRSWGTEAFF. CDR3 DNA sequence: TGTGCCAGCTCACCAATGAGGAGCTGGGGCACTGAAGCTTTCTTT.

This clonotype was counted only a few times. The chain employs TRBV18 and TRBJ2-3; the match to TRBD2 covers 12 bases. With V trimmed by 1 base and J by 1 base, 6 bases remained unmatched. The CDR3 is made up of 18 amino acids. Germline loops: CDR1 KGHSH, CDR2 LQKENI. CDR3 DNA sequence: TGTGCCAGCTCACCACTCCTAGCGGGGGGGCCGGGCACAGATACGCAGTATTTT. It yields the protein CASSPLLAGGPGTDTQYF.

This clonotype has just a few counts. V and J are TRBV7-6 and TRBJ2-2; D tentatively reads TRBD1 or TRBD2 (6 bases each). This CDR3 region has 16 residues. The germline V and J ends were trimmed by 0 bases and 4 bases, with 12 bases remaining between them. Germline loops: CDR1 SGHVS, CDR2 FNYEAQ. The CDR3 here is CASSLAGGTSTGELFF. As DNA, the CDR3 is TGTGCCAGCAGCTTAGCCGGGGGCACTAGCACCGGGGAGCTGTTTTTT. Filled out from reference TRBV7-6 and TRBJ2-2, the complete variable domain reads GAGVSQSPRYKVTKRGQDVALRCDPISGHVSLYWYRQALGQGPEFLTYFNYEAQQDKSGLPNDRFSAERPEGSISTLTIQRTEQRDSAMYRCASSLAGGTSTGELFFGEGSRLTVL.

This clonotype was counted a few times. The chain is built from TRBV29-1 and TRBJ2-5; D unresolved. CDR1 is SQVTM, CDR2 ANQGSEA, per germline. This CDR3 is built from 13 residues. V lost 6 bases to trimming and J lost 1 base, with 12 bases between them. The CDR3 sequence is CSVRARLQETQYF. The CDR3 DNA reads TGCAGCGTCCGTGCAAGGCTCCAAGAGACCCAGTACTTC.

This clonotype was counted a few times. This chain uses TRBV12-3 or TRBV12-4 with TRBJ1-4; D remains unclear. Trimming removed 4 bases from V and 5 bases from J, with 14 bases in between. The CDR3 length is 15 residues. The CDR3 loop is CASSSSTEGNEKLFF. In DNA, the CDR3 is TGTGCCAGCAGTTCATCAACGGAAGGGAATGAAAAACTGTTTTTT.

This chain joins TRBV5-5 and TRBJ1-5; D unclear. CDR3 length: 15 amino acids. CDR1 and CDR2 from the germline V gene are SGHKS and YYEKEE (reference sequence). Trimming removed 2 bases from V and 4 bases from J, with 13 bases in between. The CDR3 loop reads CASSLAATQNQPQHF. The DNA for the CDR3 is TGTGCCAGCAGCTTAGCCGCAACCCAAAATCAGCCCCAGCATTTT.

A few counts support this clonotype. J is TRBJ2-3 and V is TRBV7-8; D not certain. The CDR3 runs to 14 residues. Germline-derived CDR1 and CDR2 are SGHVS and FQNEAQ. Trimming shortened V by 5 bases and J by 11 bases, and 20 bases separated the two germline ends. DNA of the CDR3: TGTGCCAGCAGCCTAGATGTTGGCGGCCTAAAGCAGTATTTT. Translating it yields CASSLDVGGLKQYF.

Written as DNA, the CDR3 is TGTGCCAGCAGCTCCTCCAGCTTGCAGCCCCAGCATTTT. This translates into CASSSSSLQPQHF. The V and J genes are TRBV7-8 and TRBJ1-5; no reliable D call. The CDR3 loop spans 13 amino acids. In germline, CDR1 is SGHVS, CDR2 FQNEAQ. V dropped 4 bases and J dropped 7 bases, with 11 bases sitting between them. Full variable domain (rest looked up from reference TRBV7-8 and TRBJ1-5): GAGVSQSPRYKVAKRGQDVALRCDPISGHVSLFWYQQALGQGPEFLTYFQNEAQLDKSGLPSDRFFAERPEGSVSTLKIQRTQQEDSAVYLCASSSSSLQPQHFGDGTRLSIL.

The chain joins TRBV4-3 to TRBJ2-7; D tentatively reads TRBD1 or TRBD2 (5 bases each). CDR3 length: 18 amino acids. The ends were cut back, 2 bases at V and 5 bases at J, with 25 bases in the middle. The germline gives CDR1 LGHNA, CDR2 YSLEER. The CDR3 here is CASSQRALVGTLGDEQYF. CDR3 DNA sequence: TGCGCCAGCAGCCAAAGAGCTTTAGTGGGGACCCTTGGGGACGAGCAGTACTTC.